This is a list of T cell receptor beta chains from one sample in a study of beta chain features in type 1 diabetes. This table comes from immunoSEQ multiplex PCR, and its TCRdb copy is limited to in-frame clones, with some not included. This table has 150,000 to 180,000 clones, approximately 10% appearing once. The source material was central memory CD4+ T cells from blood. The receptors here all came from a young man with type 1 diabetes. CDR3s include the opening cysteine and the closing phenylalanine or tryptophan. The order of the fields is J gene, D gene, clone size, V gene, CDR3 protein, CDR3 DNA. The D gene is left open where the match is weak. Clone size is given for some rows only: seen once, a few or many times, or a class if the clone is expanded.

>TRBJ2-4|NA|few|TRBV7-3
CASSLTSGYENIQYF
TGTGCCAGCAGCTTAACGTCGGGGTACGAAAACATTCAGTACTTC
>TRBJ1-2|TRBD1|NA|TRBV19
CASSRQGDSGYTF
TGTGCCAGTAGTAGACAGGGAGACTCGGGCTACACCTTC
>TRBJ2-5|NA|NA|TRBV27
CASSLDQETQYF
TGTGCCAGCAGTCTAGATCAAGAGACCCAGTACTTC
>TRBJ1-4|NA|few|TRBV27
CASSLFPGSIEKLFF
TGTGCCAGCAGTTTATTCCCGGGAAGTATTGAAAAACTGTTTTTT
>TRBJ2-1|NA|NA|TRBV6-6
CASTLDSIYNEQFF
TGTGCCAGCACTCTGGACAGCATCTACAATGAGCAGTTCTTC
>TRBJ1-2|NA|NA|TRBV28
CASSARGRGYTF
TGTGCCAGCAGTGCCAGGGGACGTGGCTACACCTTC
>TRBJ2-2|TRBD1|few|TRBV5-6
CASSRLDRDTGELFF
TGTGCCAGCAGCAGGCTCGACAGGGACACCGGGGAGCTGTTTTTT
>TRBJ2-3|TRBD2|NA|TRBV10-3
CATELAGEDTQYF
TGTGCCACCGAACTAGCGGGAGAGGATACGCAGTATTTT
>TRBJ2-7|NA|NA|TRBV21-1
CASSKEGHEQYF
TGTGCCAGCAGCAAAGAGGGGCACGAGCAGTACTTC
>TRBJ2-5|NA|NA|TRBV6-5
CASRNPGVETQYF
TGTGCCAGCAGGAACCCCGGGGTGGAGACCCAGTACTTC
>TRBJ2-7|TRBD2|NA|TRBV28
CASSRPGGGRLVYEQYF
TGTGCCAGCAGTCGCCCGGGGGGCGGGAGGCTTGTATACGAGCAGTACTTC
>TRBJ2-2|NA|NA|TRBV18
CASSTSTGELFF
TGTGCCAGCTCTACCAGCACCGGGGAGCTGTTTTTT
>TRBJ2-5|TRBD1|NA|TRBV18
CASSGTGRETQYF
TGTGCCAGCTCAGGGACAGGGCGAGAGACCCAGTACTTC
>TRBJ1-1|TRBD1|NA|TRBV29-1
CSVGDFRGLNTEAFF
TGCAGCGTTGGGGATTTCAGGGGGTTAAATACTGAAGCTTTCTTT
>TRBJ2-5|NA|NA|TRBV5-1
CASSRDRLETQYF
TGCGCCAGCAGCAGAGACAGGCTGGAGACCCAGTACTTC
>TRBJ2-1|NA|NA|TRBV11-2
CASSYPGRRVFF
TGTGCCAGCAGCTATCCGGGACGGAGGGTGTTCTTC
>TRBJ2-2|NA|many|TRBV14
CASSQTSFGELFF
TGTGCCAGCAGCCAGACTAGTTTCGGGGAGCTGTTTTTT
>TRBJ2-5|NA|few|TRBV7-2
CASSFLGSRGWMETQYF
TGTGCCAGCAGCTTCCTAGGATCTCGCGGATGGATGGAGACCCAGTACTTC
>TRBJ1-1|NA|few|TRBV29-1
CSVLRDMNTEAFF
TGCAGCGTTCTAAGGGACATGAACACTGAAGCTTTCTTT
>TRBJ2-5|NA|NA|TRBV28
CASSLELETQYF
TGTGCCAGCAGTTTAGAGTTGGAGACCCAGTACTTC
>TRBJ2-2|TRBD2|few|TRBV7-6
CASRATSGRNTGELFF
TGTGCCAGCAGGGCTACTAGCGGGAGGAACACCGGGGAGCTGTTTTTT
>TRBJ2-1|TRBD2|NA|TRBV2
CASNLAGANYNEQFF
TGTGCCAGCAACCTAGCGGGAGCGAACTACAATGAGCAGTTCTTC
>TRBJ2-1|TRBD2|few|TRBV5-1
CASSGEPAGTYNEQFF
TGCGCCAGCAGCGGGGAGCCAGCGGGAACCTACAATGAGCAGTTCTTC
>TRBJ1-2|NA|NA|TRBV28
CASSLLQGNYGYTF
TGTGCCAGCAGTTTACTTCAGGGGAACTATGGCTACACCTTC
>TRBJ2-6|TRBD1|few|TRBV7-9
CASSFGTGGFSGANVLTF
TGTGCCAGCAGCTTCGGGACAGGGGGCTTCTCTGGGGCCAACGTCCTGACTTTC
>TRBJ1-1|NA|NA|TRBV10-3
CAISGDTTAEAFF
TGTGCCATCAGTGGGGATACGACAGCTGAAGCTTTCTTT
>TRBJ2-1|TRBD2|few|TRBV11-2
CASQGLAYNEQFF
TGTGCCAGCCAGGGACTAGCGTACAATGAGCAGTTCTTC
>TRBJ2-1|TRBD2|few|TRBV19
CASSIIAGDTHNEQFF
TGTGCCAGTAGTATAATAGCGGGAGACACCCACAATGAGCAGTTCTTC
>TRBJ2-3|NA|few|TRBV7-2
CASSIRGGITDTQYF
TGTGCCAGCAGCATAAGGGGAGGAATTACAGATACGCAGTATTTT
>TRBJ1-2|NA|few|TRBV11-2
CASSLFQGNYGYTF
TGTGCCAGCAGCTTATTCCAGGGAAACTATGGCTACACCTTC
>TRBJ2-3|NA|NA|TRBV11-2
CASTRSSGRFTDTQYF
TGTGCCAGCACCCGAAGCTCAGGGCGATTCACAGATACGCAGTATTTT
>TRBJ2-2|NA|NA|TRBV11-3
CASSLDQGGSAFTGELFF
TGTGCCAGCAGCTTAGACCAGGGGGGTTCGGCCTTCACCGGGGAGCTGTTTTTT
>TRBJ2-7|NA|NA|TRBV7-9
CASSPTGDGEQYF
TGTGCCAGCAGCCCCACGGGTGACGGCGAGCAGTACTTC